This is a list of T cell receptor beta chains from one sample in a study of blood T cells in healthy people across ages. MiXCR, applied by TCRdb to the 5' RACE reads, yields one record per CDR3 protein. The table shows about 670,000 distinct CDR3 sequences, with approximately 52% occurring only once. Source material: blood. The receptors come from an elderly woman in good health. CDR3s include the opening cysteine and the closing phenylalanine or tryptophan. D genes are given only for firm matches. A clone size is listed for some rows: how often the clone was seen (once, few, many), or a class if it is expanded.

TRBV29-1,.,many,TRBJ1-1,CSVRVGNTEAFF,TGCAGCGTTAGGGTGGGGAACACTGAAGCTTTCTTT
TRBV12-3/TRBV12-4,TRBD1,.,TRBJ2-3,CASSTGVGTDTQYF,TGTGCCAGCAGTACAGGGGTCGGCACAGATACGCAGTATTTT
TRBV6-6,.,.,TRBJ2-7,CASSLDRLYEQYF,TGTGCCAGCAGCCTTGACAGATTATACGAGCAGTACTTC
TRBV20-1,TRBD2,.,TRBJ2-5,CSAPTGGWETQYF,TGCAGTGCCCCCACGGGGGGGTGGGAGACCCAGTACTTC
TRBV25-1,TRBD1,.,TRBJ2-7,CASSVRDREAPSSYEQYF,TGTGCCAGCAGTGTCCGGGACAGGGAGGCCCCCAGCTCCTACGAGCAGTACTTC
TRBV7-8,TRBD2,once,TRBJ2-7,CASKAGADYNEQYF,TGTGCCAGTAAAGCGGGAGCGGACTACAATGAGCAGTACTTC
TRBV15,TRBD2,.,TRBJ2-4,CATSFNPPGLAGGRRNIQYF,TGTGCCACCAGTTTTAACCCCCCGGGACTAGCGGGAGGGCGTCGGAACATTCAGTACTTC
TRBV2,TRBD2,.,TRBJ2-1,CASSESSGRAHEQFF,TGTGCCAGCAGTGAATCTAGCGGGAGGGCCCATGAGCAGTTCTTC
TRBV28,.,few,TRBJ2-7,CASSLRGPLYEQYF,TGTGCCAGCAGCTTGAGGGGTCCACTCTACGAGCAGTACTTC
TRBV28,.,.,TRBJ1-5,CASSHQGYSNQPQHF,TGTGCCAGCAGCCATCAGGGGTATAGCAATCAGCCCCAGCATTTT
TRBV20-1,TRBD2,few,TRBJ2-1,CSASPGTSVGEQFF,TGCAGTGCTAGCCCCGGGACTAGCGTCGGTGAGCAGTTCTTC
TRBV24-1,TRBD2,many,TRBJ2-1,CATSVASGRPYNEQFF,TGTGCCACCAGTGTGGCTAGCGGGAGGCCCTACAATGAGCAGTTCTTC
TRBV12-3/TRBV12-4,.,.,TRBJ2-2,CASSFRHGETGELFF,TGTGCCAGCAGTTTCAGACACGGAGAAACCGGGGAGCTGTTTTTT
TRBV7-2,TRBD1,many,TRBJ1-4,CASSFRDRVEKLFF,TGTGCCAGCAGCTTCCGGGACAGGGTTGAAAAACTGTTTTTT
TRBV20-1,.,.,TRBJ2-1,CSAPTARRPLANNEQFF,TGCAGTGCTCCTACAGCCCGACGACCTTTAGCCAACAATGAGCAGTTCTTC
TRBV18,TRBD1,.,TRBJ2-7,CASSPPGTGTSEQYF,TGTGCCAGCTCACCACCTGGGACAGGCACCTCCGAGCAGTACTTC
TRBV10-3,TRBD2,few,TRBJ2-1,CAIRASGRGTYNEQFF,TGTGCCATCAGGGCTAGCGGGAGGGGCACCTACAATGAGCAGTTCTTC
TRBV7-6,.,.,TRBJ2-5,CASSLVGTTSYQETQYF,TGTGCCAGCAGCTTAGTGGGGACCACTTCGTACCAAGAGACCCAGTACTTC
TRBV2,.,.,TRBJ2-1,CASSEASDVYNEQFF,TGTGCCAGCAGTGAAGCGTCGGACGTGTACAATGAGCAGTTCTTC
TRBV10-3,.,.,TRBJ1-6,CAIRAEGWNSPLHF,TGTGCCATCAGGGCGGAGGGGTGGAATTCACCCCTCCACTTT
TRBV10-3,.,.,TRBJ2-1,CAIRPPSGNEQFF,TGTGCCATCAGACCCCCGAGCGGCAATGAGCAGTTCTTC
TRBV24-1,.,many,TRBJ2-5,CATNDRSQETQYF,TGTGCCACCAACGATCGGAGCCAAGAGACCCAGTACTTC
TRBV27,.,few,TRBJ2-5,CASRGIVQETQYF,TGTGCCAGCAGAGGGATAGTTCAAGAGACCCAGTACTTC
TRBV28,.,.,TRBJ1-2,CASSLWGNLNYGYTF,TGTGCCAGCAGTTTATGGGGAAACCTTAACTATGGCTACACCTTC
TRBV5-1,.,many,TRBJ1-2,CASSFDGVGYTF,TGCGCCAGCAGCTTTGACGGGGTTGGCTACACCTTC
TRBV7-9,.,many,TRBJ1-2,CASSSKFTGSGGYGYTF,TGTGCCAGCAGCTCTAAATTTACAGGGTCCGGGGGCTATGGCTACACCTTC
TRBV28,TRBD2,few,TRBJ2-7,CASSSPGEGAYEQYF,TGTGCCAGCAGTTCCCCCGGGGAGGGCGCCTACGAGCAGTACTTC
TRBV29-1,.,.,TRBJ1-2,CSVADVWGYGYTF,TGCAGCGTTGCTGATGTATGGGGCTATGGCTACACCTTC
TRBV10-3,.,.,TRBJ1-3,CAIRTANSGNTIYF,TGTGCCATCAGGACAGCAAACTCTGGAAACACCATATATTTT
TRBV27,.,.,TRBJ2-1,CASSSGLTEQFF,TGTGCCAGCAGTTCCGGGCTAACCGAGCAGTTCTTC
TRBV9,.,many,TRBJ1-5,CASSVDLRSNQPQHF,TGTGCCAGCAGCGTAGATCTTCGAAGCAATCAGCCCCAGCATTTT
TRBV7-3,TRBD1,.,TRBJ2-5,CASSVDRFQETQYF,TGTGCCAGCAGCGTGGACAGGTTTCAAGAGACCCAGTACTTC
TRBV7-9,.,few,TRBJ2-5,CASSTGPGEETQYF,TGTGCCAGCAGCACCGGACCTGGAGAAGAGACCCAGTACTTC
TRBV27,.,.,TRBJ1-1,CASSPTGPAGTEAFF,TGTGCCAGCAGTCCAACAGGCCCGGCGGGCACTGAAGCTTTCTTT
TRBV6-5,TRBD1,.,TRBJ1-6,CASSYAQGRDSPPHF,TGTGCCAGCAGTTACGCACAGGGGCGAGATTCACCCCCCCACTTT